This T cell receptor beta chain was profiled in a study of shared clonotypes between healthy human individuals. Looking at the study overall: CD4 naive and CD4 memory each took three plates per donor, while CD8 naive took two and CD8 memory one.

This clone has only a few counts. Trimming removed 2 bases at V and 4 bases at J, with 18 bases between. The length of the CDR3 is 16 residues. CDR1 is MDHEN, CDR2 SYDVKM, per germline. The repertoire was sequenced with immunoSEQ multiplex PCR; TCRdb's copy has only in-frame clones and lacks some. The table includes about 710,000 clones, around 77% detected once. The split of CD4+ cells yielded CD45RA+ naive and CD45RA-negative memory subsets. This receptor was obtained from a young woman in good health. The chain joins TRBV28 to TRBJ2-7, with TRBD2 as a possible D gene (6 bases). Input material: memory CD4+ T cells sorted from blood. The subset here: CD45RA-negative fraction. Written as DNA, the CDR3 is TGTGCCAGCAGTTTAGGGGGGACCAAAAAGAATTACGAGCAGTACTTC. Translated: CASSLGGTKKNYEQYF.